This entry is about one T cell receptor beta chain. Its specificity is not known. These data come from a study of shared clonotypes between healthy human individuals. Looking at the study overall: Donors consisted of a couple of women and three men between 18 and 49.

Findings and limits, study-wide: Non-shared clonotypes were found to have lower generation probabilities than the clonotypes that were shared by all four of the sorted-subset donors. The study found about 4.6% of naive CD4 clonotypes shared across several donors.

Germline V gene sequence: CDR1 SGDLS, CDR2 YYNGEE. V dropped 3 bases and J dropped 5; count of bases not matched to a gene: 5. CDR3 size: 15 residues. Repertoires were generated with immunoSEQ multiplex PCR, while TCRdb's copy carries only in-frame clones and drops some. The table has more than 1 million clones, roughly 74% seen once. Donors, without exception, were Caucasian adults residing in Nashville, Tennessee. V usage is TRBV9 and J usage is TRBJ2-5; 12 nucleotides line up with TRBD2. This receptor was taken from a man younger than 30 in good health. Some clones in this sample may be carry-over from other donors' samples. The sequencing input was memory CD4+ T cells from PBMCs. The subset was: CD45RA-negative fraction. The CDR3 region is CASSGGTSGFETQYF. The CDR3 DNA reads TGTGCCAGCAGCGGGGGGACTAGCGGGTTTGAGACCCAGTACTTC.